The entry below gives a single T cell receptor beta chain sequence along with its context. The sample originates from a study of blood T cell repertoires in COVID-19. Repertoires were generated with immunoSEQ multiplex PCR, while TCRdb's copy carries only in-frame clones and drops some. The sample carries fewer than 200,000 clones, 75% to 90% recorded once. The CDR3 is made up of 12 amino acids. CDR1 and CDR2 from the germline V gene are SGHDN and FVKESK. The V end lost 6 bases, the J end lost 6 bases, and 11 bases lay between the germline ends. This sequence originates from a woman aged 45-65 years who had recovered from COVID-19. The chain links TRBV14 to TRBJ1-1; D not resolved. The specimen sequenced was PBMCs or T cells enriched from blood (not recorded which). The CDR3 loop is CASRAISAEAFF. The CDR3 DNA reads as TGTGCCAGCAGGGCCATAAGCGCTGAAGCTTTCTTT.